This T cell receptor (beta chain) was identified in a study of T cells in Graves' hyperthyroidism and ophthalmopathy. On the study more broadly: Peripheral blood was secured at the point of initial diagnosis, before any treatment.

CDR3 length: 13 amino acids. The V gene lost 4 bases and the J gene lost 5 bases, with 12 bases spanning the gap. Germline CDR1 and CDR2: SGDLS and YYNGEE. The CDR3 regions of TCR beta were amplified from RNA transcripts. HTBI primers were employed in a first-round RT-PCR of the TCR CDR3. MiXCR, run by TCRdb on the multiplex PCR reads, gives a single entry per CDR3 protein. The sample gives around 290,000 distinct CDR3 sequences, 13% of which show up once; roughly 8.5% is in the top ten. Blood was obtained at the first hyperthyroidism diagnosis, which preceded any ophthalmopathy symptoms. Isolation of PBMCs was performed on approximately 10 ml fresh peripheral blood.

The rearrangement links TRBV9 to TRBJ1-1, with D unclear. Specimen: blood. The sequence was obtained from a woman aged 25 to 39 with Graves' hyperthyroidism that later progressed to Graves' ophthalmopathy. The CDR3 loop reads CASSPWRETEAFF. The CDR3 DNA sequence: TGTGCCAGCAGCCCCTGGAGGGAGACTGAAGCTTTCTTT.